This TCR beta chain was captured in a study of T cells after yellow fever vaccination. A few counts support this clonotype. Its antigen is unidentified. Study-level points and caveats: Researchers noted that a small share of clonotypes showed up in both CD4 and CD8 compartments. Post-booster repertoires contained most primary-vaccination clones again (96% CD4, 88% CD8).

Trimming took 4 bases from V and 4 from J; bases not matched to a gene: 5. Germline values: CDR1 SGHRS, CDR2 YFSETQ. The CDR3 is 14 residues long. Generation of TCR cDNA used 5'RACE template switching (which added a universal primer site and UMIs). MiXCR, applied by TCRdb to the 5' RACE reads, yields one record per CDR3 protein. Of 300,000 or so distinct CDR3 sequences listed, around 10% are singletons. The receptor was derived from a man between 18 and 35 years old who received the YFV17D yellow fever vaccine. V gene TRBV5-1 combines with J gene TRBJ2-7; 10 bases map to TRBD1. Sequenced material: CD4+ T cells sorted from PBMCs, taken 5 days after the yellow fever booster vaccination. The CDR3 is CASSPWDRGYEQYF. The CDR3, as DNA: TGCGCCAGCAGCCCCTGGGACAGGGGTTACGAGCAGTACTTC. The whole variable domain, remainder taken from reference TRBV5-1 and TRBJ2-7, is KAGVTQTPRYLIKTRGQQVTLSCSPISGHRSVSWYQQTPGQGLQFLFEYFSETQRNKGNFPGRFSGRQFSNSRSEMNVSTLELGDSALYLCASSPWDRGYEQYFGPGTRLTVT.